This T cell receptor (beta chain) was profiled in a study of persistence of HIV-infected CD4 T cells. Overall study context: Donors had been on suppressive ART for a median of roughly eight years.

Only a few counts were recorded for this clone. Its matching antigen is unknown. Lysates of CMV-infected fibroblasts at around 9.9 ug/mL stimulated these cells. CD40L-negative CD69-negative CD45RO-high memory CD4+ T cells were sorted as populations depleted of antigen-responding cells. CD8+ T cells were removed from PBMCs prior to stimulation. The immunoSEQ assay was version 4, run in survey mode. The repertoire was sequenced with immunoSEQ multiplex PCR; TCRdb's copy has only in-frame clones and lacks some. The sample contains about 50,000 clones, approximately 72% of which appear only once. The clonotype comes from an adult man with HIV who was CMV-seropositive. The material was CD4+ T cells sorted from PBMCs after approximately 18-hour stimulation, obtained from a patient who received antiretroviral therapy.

The CDR3 reads CASSYRGNGYTF. Written as DNA, the CDR3 is TGTGCCAGCAGTTACAGGGGAAATGGCTACACCTTC. The chain combines TRBV6-5 with TRBJ1-2, with a possible D match to TRBD1 (5 bases). V gave up 2 bases and J gave up 6 bases, with 7 bases separating them. The CDR3 is made up of 12 amino acids. Germline CDR1 and CDR2: MNHEY and SVGAGI.